The present T cell receptor (beta chain) was sequenced within a study of molecular identifiers for immune sequencing clone quantification. Study results and caveats: The share of molecules held by clones above 20 RNA copies was over 99% in effector cells and under 1% in naive cells.

The bulk TCR libraries were made with methods described before and with listed TCR primers. TCRdb analysed the PCR reads with MiXCR anew, one entry per CDR3 protein. The sample holds about 640,000 distinct CDR3 sequences; 20% are singletons and the top ten take roughly 0.85%. Germline CDR1 MNHEY, CDR2 SVGEGT. The CDR3 runs 17 residues. Trimming stripped 5 bases from V and 5 bases from J, with 24 bases between. This clonotype was observed many times. Its target is unknown. This sequence originates from a human donor in good health. Some libraries in this study had Jurkat cell RNA spiked in. The sequenced sample was naive CD8+ T cells from blood, with Jurkat cell RNA spiked in. As for subset: FACS-sorted CD8+CD4-CCR7+CD45RA+ naive T cells. The rearrangement uses TRBV6-2 or TRBV6-3 and TRBJ1-1; tentatively, D is TRBD1 (5 bases). CDR3 DNA: TGTGCCAGCAGTCTCTCGGTCCGGGACCTCAGGTGGACTGAAGCTTTCTTT. Its protein is CASSLSVRDLRWTEAFF.